These 3 T cell receptor beta chains were all obtained from the same sample, sequenced in a study of T cell changes during pregnancy in multiple sclerosis. Generated by immunoSEQ multiplex PCR, the TCRdb table keeps only in-frame clones and is missing some. The table includes about 68,000 clones, under 95% detected once. The sequences come from peripheral blood, collected in the second trimester of pregnancy. These receptors were obtained from a female donor with multiple sclerosis, enrolled in a pregnancy study.

The V gene is TRBV11-2, the J gene TRBJ1-1; perhaps TRBD1 as D (5 bases). Germline assignment: CDR1 SGHAT and CDR2 FQNNGV. V lost 2 bases, J lost 6 bases, and 16 bases lay in between. The CDR3 runs 15 residues. This CDR3 is CASSLRAGRSAEAFF. The CDR3 region has the DNA TGTGCCAGCAGCTTAAGGGCAGGGAGGAGCGCTGAAGCTTTCTTT.

Here the CDR3 DNA reads TGTGCCAGCAGTTTATCAGGGGCTGGAAACACCATATATTTT. Amino acid sequence: CASSLSGAGNTIYF. The chain is built from TRBV27 and TRBJ1-3; D might be TRBD1 (5 bases). CDR1 MNHEY and CDR2 SMNVEV come from the germline V gene (reference sequence). Between the trimmed V and J ends, which lost 0 bases and 2 bases, there was a span of 5 bases. This CDR3 is built from 14 residues.

This chain joins TRBV5-1 and TRBJ1-5; D gene unclear. The CDR3 sequence is 15 residues long. Per germline, CDR1 SGHRS and CDR2 YFSETQ. V lost 0 bases, J lost 3 bases, and 10 bases lay in between. The chain's CDR3 is CASSLDSGLNQPQHF. CDR3 DNA sequence: TGCGCCAGCAGCTTGGATTCAGGCCTCAATCAGCCCCAGCATTTT.